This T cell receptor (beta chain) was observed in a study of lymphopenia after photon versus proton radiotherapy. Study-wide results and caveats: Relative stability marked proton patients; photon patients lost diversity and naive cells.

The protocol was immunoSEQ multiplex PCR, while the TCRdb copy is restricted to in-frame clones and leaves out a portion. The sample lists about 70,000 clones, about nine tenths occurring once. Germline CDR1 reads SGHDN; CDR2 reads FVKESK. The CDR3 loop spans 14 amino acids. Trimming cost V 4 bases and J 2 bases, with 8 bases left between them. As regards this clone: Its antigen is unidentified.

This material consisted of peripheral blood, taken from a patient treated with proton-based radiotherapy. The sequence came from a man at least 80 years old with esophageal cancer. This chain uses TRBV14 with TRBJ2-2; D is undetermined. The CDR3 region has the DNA TGTGCCAGCAGCCTGAGACTCAACACCGGGGAGCTGTTTTTT. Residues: CASSLRLNTGELFF. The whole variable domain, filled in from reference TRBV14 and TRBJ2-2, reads EAGVTQFPSHSVIEKGQTVTLRCDPISGHDNLYWYRRVMGKEIKFLLHFVKESKQDESGMPNNRFLAERTGGTYSTLKVQPAELEDSGVYFCASSLRLNTGELFFGEGSRLTVL.